The entry below describes one T cell receptor beta chain. Its antigen is as yet unknown. The entry originates in a study of T-cell memory formation after mild COVID-19. The wider study: There were largely donor-specific TCR clusters. Study results and caveats: Mainly CM and EM harbored the contracting CD4+ clones; mainly EMRA harbored the CD8+ ones. From day 15 to 85, contracting clones were balanced between CD4 and CD8, whereas later expanders leaned toward CD4+.

TCRdb itself ran the 5' RACE reads through MiXCR, one entry per CDR3 protein. The profile shows 280,000 or so distinct CDR3 sequences, under 8.5% of them singletons. The CDR3 is 14 amino acids. V lost 5 bases, J lost 3 bases, and 4 bases stayed unmatched. This sequence joins TRBV12-3 or TRBV12-4 and TRBJ2-3; 8 bases align to TRBD1. The sample comprised PBMCs or a T cell subset sorted from them (not recorded which). This clonotype originated in a man aged 18 to 29 who had mild COVID-19 (a few samples of this study predate the infection). Cell type and time point are not known. This chain's CDR3 is CASSPRTGTDTQYF. DNA of the CDR3: TGTGCCAGCAGTCCAAGGACAGGGACAGATACGCAGTATTTT.